These T cell receptor beta chains were read from a single sample in a study of quantifying T cell responses using KT2 cells. TCRdb passed the UMI-ligation and nested PCR reads through MiXCR, listing each CDR3 protein once. The data hold around 56,000 distinct CDR3 sequences, with roughly 12% observed a single time. The sequencing sample was made of PBMCs spiked with cells of the T cell clone KT2. Receptors were obtained from a human donor. Both conserved end residues are part of each CDR3. The D gene is left open where the match is weak. Clone size is stated in some rows and not others, as once, few, many or a class when expanded.

J gene | clone size | CDR3 length | V gene | D gene | CDR3 protein | CDR3 DNA
TRBJ2-3 | few | 17 | TRBV27 | TRBD2 | CASSLWTSGGLTDTQYF | TGTGCCAGCAGTTTATGGACTAGCGGGGGGCTCACAGATACGCAGTATTTT
TRBJ1-1 | - | 11 | TRBV3-1 | - | CASSQYTEAFF | TGTGCCAGCAGCCAGTACACTGAAGCTTTCTTT
TRBJ2-7 | - | 12 | TRBV20-1 | - | CSARDSGYEQYF | TGCAGTGCTAGAGATTCGGGGTACGAGCAGTACTTC
TRBJ1-4 | - | 12 | TRBV10-2 | - | CASSETHEKLFF | TGCGCCAGCAGTGAGACCCATGAAAAACTGTTTTTT
TRBJ1-1 | many | 14 | TRBV6-1 | TRBD1 | CASSYRGSDTEAFF | TGTGCCAGCAGTTACAGGGGGTCGGACACTGAAGCTTTCTTT
TRBJ1-2 | many | 14 | TRBV20-1 | - | CSARGPGRGYGYTF | TGCAGTGCTAGAGGCCCGGGTCGCGGCTATGGCTACACCTTC
TRBJ2-7 | - | 14 | TRBV12-3/TRBV12-4 | TRBD2 | CASSLGLAVGEQYF | TGTGCCAGCAGTTTAGGACTAGCGGTTGGCGAGCAGTACTTC
TRBJ1-5 | - | 15 | TRBV28 | TRBD1 | CASSSGGTGDQPQHF | TGTGCCAGCAGTTCCGGGGGGACAGGGGATCAGCCCCAGCATTTT
TRBJ1-1 | many | 14 | TRBV10-3 | - | CAIRRTGLNTEAFF | TGTGCCATCAGGCGGACGGGCCTGAACACTGAAGCTTTCTTT
TRBJ2-7 | - | 13 | TRBV30 | - | CAWAGTPSYEQYF | TGTGCCTGGGCCGGGACACCCTCCTACGAGCAGTACTTC
TRBJ1-1 | few | 13 | TRBV12-3/TRBV12-4 | TRBD1 | CASSQGGFTEAFF | TGTGCCAGCAGCCAAGGGGGCTTCACTGAAGCTTTCTTT
TRBJ2-1 | - | 15 | TRBV4-1 | TRBD1 | CASSPGTGGWNEQFF | TGCGCCAGCAGCCCCGGGACAGGGGGCTGGAATGAGCAGTTCTTC
TRBJ2-7 | - | 14 | TRBV7-9 | - | CASSLRDSGYEQYF | TGTGCCAGCAGTCTGAGGGACAGCGGGTACGAGCAGTACTTC
TRBJ1-1 | - | 15 | TRBV6-5 | - | CASSFRGRGSSEAFF | TGTGCCAGCAGTTTCCGAGGACGAGGAAGCTCTGAAGCTTTCTTT
TRBJ2-3 | many | 14 | TRBV7-8 | - | CASSLSPNTDTQYF | TGTGCCAGCAGCTTAAGTCCCAACACAGATACGCAGTATTTT
TRBJ2-5 | - | 16 | TRBV18 | - | CASSPRRTAIQETQYF | TGTGCCAGCTCACCACGTCGGACGGCCATACAAGAGACCCAGTACTTC
TRBJ2-7 | few | 13 | TRBV4-1 | TRBD2 | CASSQASGYEQYF | TGCGCCAGCAGCCAAGCTAGCGGGTACGAGCAGTACTTC
TRBJ1-2 | many | 14 | TRBV18 | - | CATKGDNSNYGYTF | TGTGCCACCAAGGGGGACAACTCTAACTATGGCTACACCTTC
TRBJ1-3 | many | 15 | TRBV7-2 | - | CASILSAGSGNTIYF | TGTGCCAGCATCCTCTCGGCGGGCTCTGGAAACACCATATATTTT
TRBJ2-1 | - | 13 | TRBV24-1 | TRBD1 | CATWDRVHNEQFF | TGTGCCACCTGGGACAGGGTTCACAATGAGCAGTTCTTC
TRBJ2-6 | few | 17 | TRBV9 | - | CASSVTGQLSGANVLTF | TGTGCCAGCAGCGTGACCGGACAGCTCTCTGGGGCCAACGTCCTGACTTTC
TRBJ2-1 | many | 13 | TRBV7-9 | - | CASSPGHFNEQFF | TGTGCCAGCAGCCCGGGACATTTCAATGAGCAGTTCTTC
TRBJ2-5 | - | 14 | TRBV11-2 | - | CASSLSKSPETQYF | TGTGCCAGCAGCTTATCTAAGAGCCCGGAGACCCAGTACTTC
TRBJ2-7 | few | 15 | TRBV27 | TRBD1 | CASSSLTGGTYEQYF | TGTGCCAGCAGTTCCCTTACAGGGGGCACCTACGAGCAGTACTTC
TRBJ1-5 | few | 14 | TRBV10-3 | TRBD1 | CAIGQGGSNQPQHF | TGTGCCATCGGACAGGGAGGGAGCAATCAGCCCCAGCATTTT
TRBJ1-1 | few | 16 | TRBV7-2 | - | CASSLFGGGLNTEAFF | TGTGCCAGCAGCTTGTTTGGAGGAGGGTTGAACACTGAAGCTTTCTTT
TRBJ1-6 | - | 14 | TRBV6-5 | TRBD1 | CASGRDTGDSPLHF | TGTGCCAGCGGGAGGGACACAGGGGATTCACCCCTCCACTTT
TRBJ1-2 | few | 11 | TRBV20-1 | TRBD1 | CSARGAGGVTF | TGCAGTGCTAGAGGAGCAGGGGGTGTTACCTTC
TRBJ1-2 | - | 15 | TRBV30 | - | CAWSVGRGSTSGYTF | TGTGCCTGGAGTGTGGGCAGGGGTTCGACAAGTGGCTACACCTTC
TRBJ2-1 | many | 15 | TRBV7-8 | - | CASSNKPGLDNEQFF | TGTGCCAGCAGCAATAAACCGGGGTTAGACAATGAGCAGTTCTTC
TRBJ1-2 | - | 15 | TRBV5-1 | - | CASSLAAGLDYGYTF | TGCGCCAGCAGCTTGGCCGCAGGCCTCGACTATGGCTACACCTTC
TRBJ2-3 | few | 12 | TRBV30 | - | CAWTAPPDTQYF | TGTGCCTGGACCGCCCCCCCAGATACGCAGTATTTT
TRBJ2-2 | few | 16 | TRBV12-3/TRBV12-4 | - | CASRSPKGPSTGELFF | TGTGCCAGCAGATCCCCAAAGGGCCCCTCGACCGGGGAGCTGTTTTTT
TRBJ2-1 | many | 16 | TRBV11-2 | - | CASSPRADSSYNEQFF | TGTGCCAGCAGCCCTAGAGCGGACAGCTCCTACAATGAGCAGTTCTTC
TRBJ1-6 | - | 13 | TRBV12-3/TRBV12-4 | - | CASSLMDNSPLHF | TGTGCCAGCAGCCTGATGGATAATTCACCCCTCCACTTT
TRBJ2-1 | few | 15 | TRBV12-3/TRBV12-4 | TRBD1 | CASSFYGQAYNEQFF | TGTGCCAGCAGCTTTTATGGACAGGCGTACAATGAGCAGTTCTTC
TRBJ2-1 | few | 12 | TRBV28 | - | CASRSPRLEQFF | TGTGCCAGCAGATCTCCACGCTTGGAGCAGTTCTTC
TRBJ2-1 | few | 13 | TRBV10-3 | TRBD1 | CAIGQDGGNEQFF | TGTGCCATTGGACAGGATGGTGGCAATGAGCAGTTCTTC
TRBJ2-7 | - | 14 | TRBV12-3/TRBV12-4 | TRBD2 | CASNLAGPASEQYF | TGTGCCAGCAACTTAGCGGGCCCCGCTTCCGAGCAGTACTTC
TRBJ1-2 | many | 15 | TRBV11-2 | TRBD1 | CASSLAGQGAYGYTF | TGTGCCAGCAGCTTAGCCGGACAGGGGGCCTATGGCTACACCTTC
TRBJ1-1 | - | 16 | TRBV12-3/TRBV12-4 | - | CASSLDESPGNTEAFF | TGTGCCAGCAGTTTAGACGAGAGCCCGGGGAACACTGAAGCTTTCTTT
TRBJ2-1 | - | 15 | TRBV5-6 | TRBD2 | CASSSGGSGGNEQFF | TGTGCCAGCAGCTCCGGTGGTAGCGGGGGCAATGAGCAGTTCTTC
TRBJ1-1 | many | 13 | TRBV6-5 | - | CASSHQGTTEAFF | TGTGCCAGCAGTCACCAGGGGACAACTGAAGCTTTCTTT
TRBJ1-2 | few | 14 | TRBV10-3 | - | CAISDGYEIYGYTF | TGTGCCATCAGTGATGGATACGAGATCTATGGCTACACCTTC
TRBJ1-1 | - | 14 | TRBV20-1 | - | CSTPPPPGNTEAFF | TGCAGTACACCCCCTCCCCCGGGGAACACTGAAGCTTTCTTT
TRBJ2-1 | - | 14 | TRBV11-3 | - | CASSLDATRREQFF | TGTGCCAGCAGCTTAGATGCAACCCGTCGGGAGCAGTTCTTC
TRBJ2-5 | many | 16 | TRBV6-5 | - | CASSRSPGGLAETQYF | TGTGCCAGCAGTCGTTCCCCGGGCGGACTGGCAGAGACCCAGTACTTC
TRBJ2-3 | few | 15 | TRBV5-1 | - | CASSRNPADTDTQYF | TGCGCCAGCAGCCGGAATCCCGCAGACACAGATACGCAGTATTTT
TRBJ2-6 | - | 15 | TRBV5-1 | - | CASSFGTSGANVLTF | TGCGCCAGCAGCTTCGGGACGTCTGGGGCCAACGTCCTGACTTTC
TRBJ2-3 | - | 16 | TRBV20-1 | - | CSAPHLRKRSTDTQYF | TGCAGTGCTCCTCACCTCCGTAAACGTAGCACAGATACGCAGTATTTT
TRBJ2-1 | few | 13 | TRBV6-6 | TRBD2 | CATVAGRYNEQFF | TGTGCCACCGTAGCGGGCCGTTACAATGAGCAGTTCTTC
TRBJ1-4 | - | 16 | TRBV4-1 | - | CASSQLEGLNNEKLFF | TGCGCCAGCAGCCAGCTGGAAGGTCTTAATAATGAAAAACTGTTTTTT
TRBJ1-1 | few | 14 | TRBV30 | - | CAWSQAYPNTEAFF | TGTGCCTGGAGCCAGGCTTATCCGAACACTGAAGCTTTCTTT
TRBJ2-3 | few | 15 | TRBV20-1 | TRBD2 | CSALPGLADTDTQYF | TGCAGTGCCCTTCCCGGACTAGCGGACACAGATACGCAGTATTTT
TRBJ1-1 | few | 14 | TRBV7-2 | TRBD1 | CASSLDVTGLAAFF | TGTGCCAGCAGCTTAGACGTGACAGGGTTGGCGGCTTTCTTT